Listed here is a single T cell receptor beta chain. The antigen remains undetermined. The data originate from a study of a mutant IDH1 vaccine in newly diagnosed glioma. As for the study in general: Pretreatment consisted of radiotherapy, temozolomide, or both, with most receiving both.

Assay: immunoSEQ multiplex PCR; the TCRdb copy retains only in-frame clones and omits some. In the table there are tens of thousands of clones, 75% to 85% of which are singletons. This CDR3 contains 12 residues. V was pared by 8 bases and J by 7 bases, with 14 bases between. Study observations and caveats: The study observed vaccine-induced immune responses in around 94% of patients.

The time point denotes: baseline, week 1 (first vaccination visit). Treatment meaning: pre-vaccination baseline after standard-of-care therapy. There were new WHO grade 3 or 4 astrocytomas in the donors, and these were IDH1-mutant and ATRX-lost. The TCR originated in a man in his fifties or sixties with glioma. This material consisted of PBMCs, taken from a glioma patient treated with radiotherapy, temozolomide or both. V is TRBV6-7 and J is TRBJ1-1; TRBD1 is a possible D gene (6 bases). TRBV6-7 is assigned to the ORF class and has an uncertain function. CDR3 loop: CASPRQELEAFF. CDR3 nucleotide sequence: TGTGCCAGCCCACGACAGGAACTTGAAGCTTTCTTT.